This T cell receptor (beta chain) was observed in a study of read filtering for tumor transcriptome and immune sequencing. From roughly 0.4 ug of RNA, a library with molecular barcoded alpha/delta and beta/gamma adaptors was made. TCRdb reprocessed the reads via MiXCR and lists one record per CDR3 protein. Of around 140,000 distinct CDR3 sequences listed, roughly an eighth are singletons. With 4 bases removed from V and 3 bases from J, the gap between germline ends came to 19 bases. CDR1 is KGHSH, CDR2 LQKENI, per germline. The CDR3 has 16 amino acids. The specimen was a population of CD138-negative cells sorted from bone marrow. The clonotype was recovered from a donor aged 40 or older with multiple myeloma. This sequence joins TRBV18 and TRBJ2-7; D not resolved. Here the CDR3 reads CASSRGRPHKNYEQYF. The CDR3 DNA is TGTGCCAGCTCACGTGGCCGACCCCACAAAAACTACGAGCAGTACTTC.